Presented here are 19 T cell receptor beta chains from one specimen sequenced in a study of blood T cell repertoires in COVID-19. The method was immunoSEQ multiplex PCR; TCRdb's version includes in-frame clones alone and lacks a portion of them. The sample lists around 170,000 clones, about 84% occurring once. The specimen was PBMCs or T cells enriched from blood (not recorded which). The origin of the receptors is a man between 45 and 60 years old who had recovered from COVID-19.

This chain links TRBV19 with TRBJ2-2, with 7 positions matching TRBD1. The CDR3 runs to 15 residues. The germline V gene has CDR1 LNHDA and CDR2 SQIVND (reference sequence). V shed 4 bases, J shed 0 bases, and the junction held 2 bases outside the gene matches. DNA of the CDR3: TGTGCCAGTAGTAAGGGGGCCACGAACACCGGGGAGCTGTTTTTT. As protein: CASSKGATNTGELFF.

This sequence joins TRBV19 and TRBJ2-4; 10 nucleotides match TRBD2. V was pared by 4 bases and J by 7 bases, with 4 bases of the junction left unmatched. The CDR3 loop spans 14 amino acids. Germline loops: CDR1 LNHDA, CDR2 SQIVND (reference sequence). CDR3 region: CASSKRGGQNIQYF. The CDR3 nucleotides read TGTGCCAGTAGTAAGCGGGGGGGCCAGAACATTCAGTACTTC.

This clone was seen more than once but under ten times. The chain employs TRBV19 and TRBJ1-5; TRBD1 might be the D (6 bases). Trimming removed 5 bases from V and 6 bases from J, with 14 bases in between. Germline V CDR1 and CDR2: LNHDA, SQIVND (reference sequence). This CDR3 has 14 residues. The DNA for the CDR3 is TGTGCCAGTAGTTCCACAGGGAGTAGTCAGCCCCAGCATTTT. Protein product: CASSSTGSSQPQHF.

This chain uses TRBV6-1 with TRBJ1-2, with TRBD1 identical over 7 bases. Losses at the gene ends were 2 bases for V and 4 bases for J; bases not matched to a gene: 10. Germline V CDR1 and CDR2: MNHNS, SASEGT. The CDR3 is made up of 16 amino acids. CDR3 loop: CASSEPRQGNVYGYTF. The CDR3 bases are TGTGCCAGCAGTGAACCGCGACAGGGAAACGTCTATGGCTACACCTTC.

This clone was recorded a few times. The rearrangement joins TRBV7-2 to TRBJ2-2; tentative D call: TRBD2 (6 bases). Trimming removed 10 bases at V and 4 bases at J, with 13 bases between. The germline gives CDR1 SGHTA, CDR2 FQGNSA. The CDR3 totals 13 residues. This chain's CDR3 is CATKEGVTGELFF. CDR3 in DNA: TGTGCCACCAAGGAGGGAGTCACCGGGGAGCTGTTTTTT.

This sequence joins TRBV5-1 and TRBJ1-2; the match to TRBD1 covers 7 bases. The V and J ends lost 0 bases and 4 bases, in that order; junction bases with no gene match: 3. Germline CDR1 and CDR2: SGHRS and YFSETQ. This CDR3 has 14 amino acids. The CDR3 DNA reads TGCGCCAGCAGCTTGGAACAGGGGATCTATGGCTACACCTTC. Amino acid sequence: CASSLEQGIYGYTF.

This CDR3 is CASSLALAGPGEQYF. The CDR3 DNA sequence: TGTGCCAGCAGCTTAGCGCTAGCGGGGCCCGGCGAGCAGTACTTC. V gene TRBV13 combines with J gene TRBJ2-7; TRBD2 matches at 9 bases. The CDR3 covers 15 residues. With V trimmed by 1 base and J by 6 bases, 7 bases remained unmatched. The germline V gene encodes CDR1 PRHDT and CDR2 FYEKMQ (reference sequence).

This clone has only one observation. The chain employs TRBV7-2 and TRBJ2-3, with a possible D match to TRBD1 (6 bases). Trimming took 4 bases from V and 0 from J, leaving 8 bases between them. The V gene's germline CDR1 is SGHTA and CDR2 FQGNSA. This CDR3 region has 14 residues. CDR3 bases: TGTGCCAGCAGCTGGACAGATAGCACAGATACGCAGTATTTT. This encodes CASSWTDSTDTQYF.

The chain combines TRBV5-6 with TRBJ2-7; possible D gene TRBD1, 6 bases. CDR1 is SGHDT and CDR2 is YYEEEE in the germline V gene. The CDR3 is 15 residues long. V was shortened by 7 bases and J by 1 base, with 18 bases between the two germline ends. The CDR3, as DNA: TGTGCCAGCGTTTCTAAAGACAGGCGATCCTACGAGCAGTACTTC. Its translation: CASVSKDRRSYEQYF.

The CDR3 coding sequence is TGTGCCAGCTCCACGGATAAAGGGGACTATGGCTACACCTTC. Translation: CASSTDKGDYGYTF. This chain joins TRBV18 and TRBJ1-2; perhaps TRBD1 as D (5 bases). Germline V lookup: CDR1 KGHSH, CDR2 LQKENI. The CDR3 spans 14 residues. Trimming stripped 6 bases from V and 3 bases from J, with 14 bases between.

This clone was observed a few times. For the CDR3, the DNA is TGTGCCAGCAGCCCTAAATGGGTAGGGGATAGCAATCAGCCCCAGCATTTT. Its translation: CASSPKWVGDSNQPQHF. The chain joins TRBV7-8 to TRBJ1-5; possible D gene TRBD1, 5 bases. The germline gives CDR1 SGHVS, CDR2 FQNEAQ. The CDR3 totals 17 residues. With 5 bases removed from V and 0 bases from J, the gap between germline ends came to 17 bases.

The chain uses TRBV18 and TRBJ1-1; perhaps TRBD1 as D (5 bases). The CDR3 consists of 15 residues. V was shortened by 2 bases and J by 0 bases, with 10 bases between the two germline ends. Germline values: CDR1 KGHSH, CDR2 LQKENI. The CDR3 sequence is CASSPSEGMNTEAFF. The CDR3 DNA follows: TGTGCCAGCTCACCATCGGAGGGGATGAACACTGAAGCTTTCTTT. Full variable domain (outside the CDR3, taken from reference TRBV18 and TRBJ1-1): NAGVMQNPRHLVRRRGQEARLRCSPMKGHSHVYWYRQLPEEGLKFMVYLQKENIIDESGMPKERFSAEFPKEGPSILRIQQVVRGDSAAYFCASSPSEGMNTEAFFGQGTRLTVV.

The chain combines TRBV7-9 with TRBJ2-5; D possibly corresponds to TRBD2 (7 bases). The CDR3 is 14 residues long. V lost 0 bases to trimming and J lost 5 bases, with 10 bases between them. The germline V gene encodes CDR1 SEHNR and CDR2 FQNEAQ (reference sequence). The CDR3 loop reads CASSLAGGAETQYF. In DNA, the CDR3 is TGTGCCAGCAGCTTAGCGGGGGGGGCGGAGACCCAGTACTTC.

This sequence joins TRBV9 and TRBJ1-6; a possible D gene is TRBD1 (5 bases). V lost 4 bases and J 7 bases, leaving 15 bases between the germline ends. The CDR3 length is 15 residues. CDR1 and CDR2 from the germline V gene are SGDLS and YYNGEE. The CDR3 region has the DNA TGTGCCAGCAGCCCGCGGGGGGTAGCGAATTCACCCCTCCACTTT. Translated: CASSPRGVANSPLHF.

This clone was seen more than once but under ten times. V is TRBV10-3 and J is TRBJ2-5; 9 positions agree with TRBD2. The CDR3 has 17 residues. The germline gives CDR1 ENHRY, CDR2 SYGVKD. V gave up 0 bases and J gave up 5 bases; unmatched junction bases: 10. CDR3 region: CAISESAWRGGEETQYF. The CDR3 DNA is TGTGCCATCAGTGAGTCGGCTTGGCGGGGGGGCGAGGAGACCCAGTACTTC.

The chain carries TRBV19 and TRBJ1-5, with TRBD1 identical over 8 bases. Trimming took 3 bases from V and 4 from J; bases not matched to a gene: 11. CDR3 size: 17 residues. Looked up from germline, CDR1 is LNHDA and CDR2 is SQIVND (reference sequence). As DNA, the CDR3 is TGTGCCAGTAGTATCTTTAGGGCAGGGGGCCGTAATCAGCCCCAGCATTTT. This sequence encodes CASSIFRAGGRNQPQHF.

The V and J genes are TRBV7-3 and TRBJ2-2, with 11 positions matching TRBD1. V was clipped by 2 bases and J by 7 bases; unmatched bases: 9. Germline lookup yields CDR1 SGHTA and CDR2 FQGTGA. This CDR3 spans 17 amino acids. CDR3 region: CASSLSRDRGARGELFF. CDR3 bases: TGTGCCAGCAGCTTATCCCGGGACAGGGGGGCGCGCGGGGAGCTGTTTTTT.

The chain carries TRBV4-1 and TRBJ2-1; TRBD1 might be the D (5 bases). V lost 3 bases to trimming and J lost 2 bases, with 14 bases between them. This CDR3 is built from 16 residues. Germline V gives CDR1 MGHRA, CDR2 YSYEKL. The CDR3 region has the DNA TGCGCCAGCAGCCAGGCCGCCGGACACCCCTACAATGAGCAGTTCTTC. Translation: CASSQAAGHPYNEQFF.

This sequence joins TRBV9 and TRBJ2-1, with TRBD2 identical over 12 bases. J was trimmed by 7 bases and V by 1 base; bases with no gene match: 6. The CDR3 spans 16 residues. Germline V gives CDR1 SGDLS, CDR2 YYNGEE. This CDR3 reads CASSVRLAGGRNEQFF. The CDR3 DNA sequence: TGTGCCAGCAGCGTACGCCTAGCGGGGGGGCGAAATGAGCAGTTCTTC.